Listed below are T cell receptor beta chains from one sample, sequenced in a study of regulatory T cells in long-lasting Graves disease. A single record per CDR3 protein comes from TCRdb applying MiXCR to the multiplex PCR reads. The data show roughly 420,000 distinct CDR3 sequences, roughly 15% seen once. This sample also appeared in a second study, on T cells in Graves' hyperthyroidism and ophthalmopathy.

The sample in question was peripheral blood mononuclear cells (PBMCs), obtained at new diagnosis, from a patient treated with antithyroid drugs. The receptors come from a woman in her twenties or thirties with Graves disease. Each CDR3 is given with its conserved first and last residue. A D gene is named only where the DNA matches it firmly. Expanded clones are given a class, and other clones once, few, many or no size at all.

D gene,V gene,clone size,J gene,CDR3 protein,CDR3 DNA
.,TRBV30,.,TRBJ1-3,CAWREGGGNTIYF,TGTGCCTGGAGAGAGGGAGGGGGAAACACCATATATTTT
TRBD1,TRBV7-9,.,TRBJ2-7,CASSQSQKGARYYEQYF,TGTGCCAGCAGCCAGTCTCAGAAGGGGGCCAGATACTACGAGCAGTACTTC
TRBD2,TRBV7-2,many,TRBJ2-7,CASSLPLAGVVEQYF,TGTGCCAGCAGCTTACCCTTAGCGGGAGTAGTCGAGCAGTACTTC
.,TRBV11-3,many,TRBJ2-2,CASSLVAGDHTGELFF,TGTGCCAGCAGCTTAGTAGCCGGGGATCACACCGGGGAGCTGTTTTTT
.,TRBV12-5,many,TRBJ2-1,CASGGEGPSSYNEQFF,TGTGCTAGTGGTGGTGAAGGCCCTAGCTCCTACAATGAGCAGTTCTTC
.,TRBV19,.,TRBJ2-1,CASSAGTEQFF,TGTGCCAGTAGCGCCGGGACAGAGCAGTTCTTC
.,TRBV11-1,many,TRBJ1-2,CASSPRGSFYGYTF,TGTGCCAGCAGCCCCCGGGGCAGTTTCTATGGCTACACCTTC
.,TRBV5-1,many,TRBJ1-1,CASSLDGDLNTEAFF,TGCGCCAGCAGCTTGGATGGAGATTTGAACACTGAAGCTTTCTTT
.,TRBV28,many,TRBJ1-3,CASKGDAYTIYF,TGTGCCAGCAAAGGGGACGCGTACACCATATATTTT
TRBD2,TRBV5-5,.,TRBJ2-5,CASSWGAGGGRETQYF,TGTGCCAGCAGCTGGGGAGCCGGGGGAGGGAGGGAGACCCAGTACTTC
.,TRBV29-1,many,TRBJ2-1,CSLRRARAENNEQFF,TGCAGCCTGAGAAGGGCCAGGGCAGAAAACAATGAGCAGTTCTTC
.,TRBV20-1,few,TRBJ2-7,CSARDFIEQYF,TGCAGTGCTAGAGATTTTATCGAGCAGTACTTC
TRBD2,TRBV28,few,TRBJ2-6,CASSPRLRAGLNGGANVLTF,TGTGCCAGCAGTCCCAGGCTCCGAGCGGGACTAAATGGTGGGGCCAACGTCCTGACTTTC
.,TRBV10-3,few,TRBJ1-1,CAISAPQGPMNTEAFF,TGTGCCATCAGCGCGCCGCAGGGGCCCATGAACACTGAAGCTTTCTTT
.,TRBV29-1,few,TRBJ2-2,CSVTTSSGITGELFF,TGCAGCGTTACAACCTCTTCCGGCATTACCGGGGAGCTGTTTTTT
TRBD1,TRBV4-1,few,TRBJ1-1,CASSQEGQGFLANTEAFF,TGCGCCAGCAGCCAAGAAGGACAGGGGTTCTTGGCGAACACTGAAGCTTTCTTT
.,TRBV6-5,many,TRBJ2-7,CASSYSRRTSYEQYF,TGTGCCAGCAGTTACTCGAGGCGGACCTCCTACGAGCAGTACTTC
.,TRBV5-5,few,TRBJ1-1,CASSILMDTEAFF,TGTGCCAGCAGCATCCTTATGGATACTGAAGCTTTCTTT
TRBD1,TRBV7-2,many,TRBJ2-2,CASSIHTGGQGNGELFF,TGTGCCAGCAGCATTCACACTGGGGGACAGGGGAACGGGGAGCTGTTTTTT
.,TRBV4-3,.,TRBJ1-2,CASSQDKYYWDNYGYTF,TGCGCCAGCAGCCAAGACAAGTATTACTGGGATAACTATGGCTACACCTTC
TRBD1,TRBV6-1,many,TRBJ2-7,CASKRGHSGYEQYF,TGTGCCAGCAAGAGGGGGCATTCTGGCTACGAGCAGTACTTC
.,TRBV12-3/TRBV12-4,many,TRBJ2-7,CASRTTGPYEQYF,TGTGCCAGCAGGACGACGGGACCCTACGAGCAGTACTTC
.,TRBV7-9,many,TRBJ2-1,CASSLPRAAGRPYNEQFF,TGTGCCAGCAGCTTACCGAGGGCGGCGGGACGTCCGTACAATGAGCAGTTCTTC
.,TRBV18,many,TRBJ1-1,CASSPTGTFMNTEAFF,TGTGCCAGCTCACCTACGGGGACATTCATGAACACTGAAGCTTTCTTT
.,TRBV29-1,.,TRBJ2-3,CSVSGGDTQYF,TGCAGCGTTTCTGGCGGAGATACGCAGTATTTT
.,TRBV12-3/TRBV12-4,many,TRBJ1-2,CASGPGVGYTF,TGTGCCAGCGGCCCGGGGGTTGGCTACACCTTC
.,TRBV20-1,.,TRBJ2-1,CSAQTGTLSNEQFF,TGCAGTGCTCAAACTGGAACACTATCCAATGAGCAGTTCTTC
TRBD1,TRBV19,.,TRBJ1-5,CASSPGPGQGAFYSNQPQHF,TGTGCCAGTAGTCCAGGCCCTGGACAGGGGGCCTTCTATAGCAATCAGCCCCAGCATTTT
TRBD1,TRBV19,many,TRBJ1-1,CASSTGTGEAFF,TGTGCCAGTAGTACCGGGACAGGTGAAGCTTTCTTT
.,TRBV27,many,TRBJ1-2,CASRGTPYPTTGF,TGTGCCAGCAGGGGGACCCCCTATCCAACGACAGGATTC
.,TRBV4-2,.,TRBJ2-1,CASSQTHDLQDEQFF,TGTGCCAGCAGCCAGACCCACGATCTACAAGATGAGCAGTTCTTC
.,TRBV5-1,.,TRBJ1-3,CASSQTAGNTRYF,TGCGCCAGCAGCCAGACAGCGGGAAACACCAGATATTTT
TRBD1,TRBV6-2/TRBV6-3,many,TRBJ1-1,CASSRMGQGNTEAFF,TGTGCCAGCAGCCGAATGGGACAGGGGAACACTGAAGCTTTCTTT
TRBD1,TRBV24-1,few,TRBJ2-5,CATSDSRQGGQETQYF,TGTGCCACCAGTGATTCAAGACAGGGGGGACAAGAGACCCAGTACTTC